This T cell receptor beta chain was retrieved from a study of early T cells in non-severe SARS-CoV-2 infection. The overall study: Sequencing of unsorted whole blood was done on bulk RNA, leaving chains unpaired.

CDR1 is SEHNR, CDR2 FQNEAQ, per germline (reference sequence). This CDR3 region has 15 residues. J gave up 0 bases and V 8 bases, and 10 bases lay outside the gene matches. This clonotype was seen many times. The TCR library protocol was used to attach unique molecular identifiers. These identifiers were attached to individual cDNA molecules. Via MiXCR, TCRdb re-called the 5' RACE reads, giving one row per CDR3 protein. This table has some 45,000 distinct CDR3 sequences, about 7% appearing once. This sequence joins TRBV7-9 and TRBJ2-7; TRBD2 aligns across 7 bases. Sequenced sample: whole blood. This TCR came from an adult who was a healthcare worker with PCR-confirmed SARS-CoV-2 infection or an uninfected control (not recorded which). The CDR3 nucleotides read TGTGCCAGCGAACCGAGGGAGGGAAGCTCCTACGAGCAGTACTTC. Protein: CASEPREGSSYEQYF. The variable domain in full, completed from reference TRBV7-9 and TRBJ2-7, reads DTGVSQNPRHKITKRGQNVTFRCDPISEHNRLYWYRQTLGQGPEFLTYFQNEAQLEKSRLLSDRFSAERPKGSFSTLEIQRTEQGDSAMYLCASEPREGSSYEQYFGPGTRLTVT.